A single sample gave rise to the 14 T cell receptor beta chains below, sequenced in a study of blood T cells in healthy people across ages. A second roughly 6 to 12 cycle PCR used barcoded and J-beta primers. MiXCR was run by TCRdb on the 5' RACE reads, yielding one entry per CDR3 protein. The sample consists of about 1.5 million distinct CDR3 sequences, approximately 43% of them appearing once. Sequenced input: blood. These receptors all stem from a woman younger than 30 in good health.

This clonotype was seen only a few times. The chain combines TRBV10-3 with TRBJ2-1; no reliable D call. Trimming took off 7 bases at V and 3 bases at J, with 4 bases between the two ends. From germline, CDR1 is ENHRY and CDR2 SYGVKD. The CDR3 sequence is 11 residues long. The CDR3 loop reads CAIKGYNEQFF. The CDR3, as DNA: TGTGCCATCAAAGGCTACAATGAGCAGTTCTTC.

This clonotype was found a few times. The chain links TRBV7-3 to TRBJ1-5; D is ambiguous. CDR3 length: 13 amino acids. V was cut by 5 bases and J by 5 bases, with 10 bases left in between. Looked up from germline, CDR1 is SGHTA and CDR2 is FQGTGA. The CDR3 coding sequence is TGTGCCAGCAGCACCGACATAGATCAGCCCCAGCATTTT. Protein: CASSTDIDQPQHF.

V usage is TRBV5-4 and J usage is TRBJ2-5, with 9 bases matching TRBD2. The length of the CDR3 is 14 residues. J was trimmed by 8 bases and V by 1 base; bases with no gene match: 6. Germline V lookup: CDR1 SGHNT, CDR2 YYREEE (reference sequence). The chain's CDR3 is CASSLPSGAATQYF. CDR3 in DNA: TGTGCCAGCAGCTTGCCTAGCGGGGCAGCAACCCAGTACTTC.

The table lists this clonotype with many counts. Germline is not matched at one junction end, which may reflect a read error. This rearrangement joins TRBV7-7 to TRBJ2-1, with unresolved D. Germline V gives CDR1 SSHAT, CDR2 FNYEAQ (reference sequence). The CDR3 contains 13 residues. The CDR3 nucleotides are TGTGCTAGCAGCTTAGGACCCCGCGGTGAGCAGTTCTTC. Its translation is CASSLGPRGEQFF.

A note on this clonotype: One junction end does not reproduce the germline sequence, and a read error may be involved. The chain employs TRBV6-2 or TRBV6-3 and TRBJ2-7; no firm D call. Germline CDR1 MNHEY, CDR2 SVGEGT. The CDR3 consists of 13 residues. The CDR3 here is CASSPHNSYGQYF. The CDR3 DNA reads as TGTGCCAGCAGTCCCCACAACTCCTACGGGCAGTACTTC.

The gene calls are TRBV27 and TRBJ1-2, with TRBD1 matching 8 bases. Trimming cost V 5 bases and J 2 bases; bases outside gene matches: 4. The CDR3 runs 14 residues. Germline V lookup: CDR1 MNHEY, CDR2 SMNVEV (reference sequence). CDR3 residues: CASSRDRRNYGYTF. In nucleotides, the CDR3 is TGTGCCAGCAGTCGGGACAGGCGAAACTATGGCTACACCTTC.

This chain joins TRBV15 and TRBJ2-2, with a possible D match to TRBD1 (6 bases). Germline CDR1 LNHNV, CDR2 YYDKDF (reference sequence). This CDR3 has 14 amino acids. V lost 5 bases and J 6 bases, leaving 13 bases between the germline ends. The CDR3 nucleotides are TGTGCCACCAGCCAACTACAGGGCGCCGGGGAGCTGTTTTTT. It translates to CATSQLQGAGELFF.

V usage is TRBV29-1 and J usage is TRBJ2-3, with D maybe TRBD1 (6 bases). Germline-derived CDR1 and CDR2 are SQVTM and ANQGSEA. This CDR3 contains 16 residues. The V and J ends lost 7 bases and 0 bases respectively, with 20 bases between them. For the CDR3, the DNA is TGCAGCGCCCGTTACGGGACAACTATAAGCACAGATACGCAGTATTTT. Translation: CSARYGTTISTDTQYF.

The chain employs TRBV15 and TRBJ2-3; TRBD2 agrees at 7 bases. Germline V gene data show CDR1 as LNHNV and CDR2 as YYDKDF (reference sequence). The ends lost 0 bases at V and 5 bases at J; junction bases unmatched: 11. The CDR3 runs to 17 residues. In nucleotides, the CDR3 is TGTGCCACCAGCAGAGATCTGGCGGGAGCCGGGGAAGATACGCAGTATTTT. It yields the protein CATSRDLAGAGEDTQYF.

V usage is TRBV11-2 and J usage is TRBJ2-1, with TRBD2 identical over 8 bases. V was pared by 5 bases and J by 0 bases, with 6 bases of the junction left unmatched. The CDR3 runs to 16 residues. From germline, CDR1 is SGHAT and CDR2 FQNNGV. For the CDR3, the DNA is TGTGCCAGCAGCCCGCAGCGGGGGAGCTCCTACAATGAGCAGTTCTTC. Its translation: CASSPQRGSSYNEQFF.

The chain joins TRBV5-1 to TRBJ2-1; no clear D gene. The CDR3 contains 15 residues. Germline lookup yields CDR1 SGHRS and CDR2 YFSETQ. V lost 0 bases and J lost 6, with 13 bases in between. CDR3 sequence: CASSLDPPNSNEQFF. The DNA for the CDR3 is TGCGCCAGCAGCTTGGACCCCCCGAATTCCAATGAGCAGTTCTTC. Complete variable domain (other parts from reference TRBV5-1 and TRBJ2-1): KAGVTQTPRYLIKTRGQQVTLSCSPISGHRSVSWYQQTPGQGLQFLFEYFSETQRNKGNFPGRFSGRQFSNSRSEMNVSTLELGDSALYLCASSLDPPNSNEQFFGPGTRLTVL.

This clonotype was seen more than once but under ten times. J is TRBJ1-1 and V is TRBV7-9, with 7 bases lining up with TRBD1. The CDR3 runs 11 residues. J gave up 8 bases and V 5 bases, and 2 bases lay outside the gene matches. Germline V gene data show CDR1 as SEHNR and CDR2 as FQNEAQ (reference sequence). DNA for the CDR3: TGTGCCAGCAGCCGGGGACAGGAAGCTTTCTTT. This translates into CASSRGQEAFF.

This clonotype showed up just a few times. The V gene is TRBV3-1, the J gene TRBJ2-7, with D possibly being TRBD1 or TRBD2 (5 bases each). CDR1 is LGHDT and CDR2 is YNNKEL in the germline V gene (reference sequence). V lost 1 base to trimming and J lost 3 bases, with 13 bases between them. This CDR3 contains 15 residues. The DNA for the CDR3 is TGTGCCAGCAGCCAAGGAGGGGTTGGCGGCTACGAGCAGTACTTC. Translated, it gives CASSQGGVGGYEQYF.

This clonotype came up a few times. This sequence joins TRBV29-1 and TRBJ2-3; tentatively, D is TRBD2 (6 bases). This CDR3 is 13 amino acids long. Per the germline V gene, CDR1 is SQVTM and CDR2 is ANQGSEA. Between the trimmed V and J ends, which lost 7 bases and 4 bases, there was a span of 15 bases. CDR3 nucleotide sequence: TGCAGCGGGGATGGGGGGACTGCAGATACGCAGTATTTT. Encoded protein: CSGDGGTADTQYF.